These 16 T cell receptor beta chains share one sample of origin, sequenced in a study of Ad26.COV2.S vaccination and SARS-CoV-2 variants (dated by TCRdb to the early 2020s). Receptor libraries were prepared by the immunoSEQ multiplex PCR assay. The clones in this table, taken by TCRdb from immuneACCESS, are in-frame only. Not every clone is retained; where verified, under half of the shortfall comes from an unresolved V gene, and the cause of the rest is unknown. Present in this sample are 440,000 or so clones, 80% to 90% of which were seen just once. Approximately 1.7% of the sample goes to the ten largest clones. The treatment or condition label for this specimen denotes: roughly 18 received Ad26.COV2.S at low or high dose, single or two shots; 5 received placebo; per-sample allocation not given. For vaccine and placebo recipients, repertoires were sequenced using samples collected on day 63 after the first injection.

Sequencing used peripheral blood, obtained in a trial of Ad26.COV2.S vaccine versus placebo. The source is a person between 18 and 60 years old who received the Ad26.COV2.S COVID-19 vaccine or a placebo.

The chain recombines TRBV6-6 with TRBJ2-5; 11 positions agree with TRBD1. Germline V lookup: CDR1 MNHNY, CDR2 SVGAGI (reference sequence). V gave up 5 bases and J gave up 5 bases; unmatched junction bases: 13. CDR3 length: 17 amino acids. In DNA, the CDR3 is TGTGCCAGCAGTCTCCATCCGGGACAGGGGGAGTTGGAGACCCAGTACTTC. Translating gives CASSLHPGQGELETQYF.

This chain connects TRBV3-1 (or the pseudogene TRBV3-2) to TRBJ1-2; D remains unclear. Germline CDR1 LGHDT, CDR2 YNNKEL (reference sequence). The CDR3 sequence is 15 residues long. The ends were cut back, 0 bases at V and 3 bases at J, with 11 bases in the middle. CDR3 sequence reads: CASSQDLRLDYGYTF. DNA for the CDR3: TGTGCCAGCAGCCAAGACCTTCGGTTAGACTATGGCTACACCTTC.

The chain recombines TRBV24-1 with TRBJ1-6; possible D gene TRBD1, 6 bases. V gave up 3 bases and J gave up 6 bases, with 17 bases separating them. The V gene's germline CDR1 is KGHDR and CDR2 SFDVKD. CDR3 length equals 17 residues. The CDR3 sequence: CATSDPNGQIGNSPLHF. For the CDR3, the DNA is TGTGCCACCAGTGATCCTAACGGACAGATTGGTAATTCACCCCTCCACTTT.

The chain joins TRBV4-2 to TRBJ1-5, with 7 bases identical to TRBD1. The CDR3 runs 15 residues. Germline V gene sequence: CDR1 LGHNA, CDR2 YNFKEQ. The J segment lost 3 bases and the V segment lost 6 bases, leaving 8 bases of the junction unmatched. The DNA for the CDR3 is TGTGCCAGCAGGCTAATACAGGGGAACAATCAGCCCCAGCATTTT. Translating gives CASRLIQGNNQPQHF.

The rearrangement joins TRBV6-4 to TRBJ1-1, with a weak D call TRBD1 (6 bases). V gave up 6 bases and J gave up 4 bases, with 6 bases separating them. The CDR3 loop spans 11 amino acids. In germline, CDR1 is MRHNA, CDR2 SNTAGT. CDR3 sequence (DNA): TGTGCCAGCAGACAGGGCACTGAAGCTTTCTTT. Protein product: CASRQGTEAFF.

The genes are TRBV6-5 and TRBJ1-2, with 7 positions matching TRBD1. The J segment lost 11 bases and the V segment lost 6 bases, leaving 15 bases of the junction unmatched. The CDR3 totals 14 residues. Germline values: CDR1 MNHEY, CDR2 SVGAGI. CDR3 in DNA: TGTGCCAGCAGGCCCGGGGACAGTCTAAGCCGGTACACCTTC. Translating gives CASRPGDSLSRYTF.

The V call is TRBV6-5, the J call TRBJ2-1; D ambiguous. The germline V and J ends were trimmed by 4 bases and 0 bases, with 7 bases remaining between them. CDR1 MNHEY and CDR2 SVGAGI come from the germline V gene. The CDR3 consists of 14 residues. CDR3 sequence reads: CASSSRSSYNEQFF. Here the CDR3 DNA reads TGTGCCAGCAGTTCCAGGAGCTCCTACAATGAGCAGTTCTTC.

This chain links TRBV7-9 with TRBJ1-2; a possible D gene is TRBD1 (6 bases). The germline gives CDR1 SEHNR, CDR2 FQNEAQ (reference sequence). Trimming took off 8 bases at V and 10 bases at J, with 29 bases between the two ends. The CDR3 runs 16 residues. The CDR3 region has the DNA TGTGCCAGCCTCAAGGCAGGGGTAAACCCAGCGGCTGTCTACACCTTC. Residues: CASLKAGVNPAAVYTF.

V gene TRBV4-2 combines with J gene TRBJ2-7, with a weak D call TRBD1 (5 bases). The CDR3 has 15 residues. V lost 0 bases, J lost 1 base, and 10 bases lay in between. The germline V gene encodes CDR1 LGHNA and CDR2 YNFKEQ. The CDR3 sequence: CASSQEYQGSYEQYF. The DNA for the CDR3 is TGTGCCAGCAGCCAAGAGTATCAGGGATCCTACGAGCAGTACTTC.

The V gene is TRBV28, the J gene TRBJ1-1; 12 bases match TRBD1. The germline gives CDR1 MDHEN, CDR2 SYDVKM. The CDR3 totals 18 residues. V gave up 1 base and J gave up 3 bases; unmatched junction bases: 9. The CDR3 region is CASSLLHRDRGLYTEAFF. The CDR3 DNA follows: TGTGCCAGCAGTTTATTACACCGGGACAGGGGGCTTTACACTGAAGCTTTCTTT. Drawing the rest from reference TRBV28 and TRBJ1-1, the complete variable domain is DVKVTQSSRYLVKRTGEKVFLECVQDMDHENMFWYRQDPGLGLRLIYFSYDVKMKEKGDIPEGYSVSREKKERFSLILESASTNQTSMYLCASSLLHRDRGLYTEAFFGQGTRLTVV.

The chain has TRBV6-5 and TRBJ2-7; possible D gene TRBD1, 6 bases. This CDR3 is 14 amino acids long. Deletions cut 6 bases from V and 1 base from J, with 13 bases between. Germline V lookup: CDR1 MNHEY, CDR2 SVGAGI. The CDR3 DNA follows: TGTGCCAGCAGACAGACAGGCCCTTCCTACGAGCAGTACTTC. As protein: CASRQTGPSYEQYF.

The chain couples TRBV27 to TRBJ1-6; 8 nucleotides line up with TRBD1. Germline CDR1 is MNHEY and CDR2 is SMNVEV (reference sequence). CDR3 size: 16 residues. J was trimmed by 3 bases and V by 3 bases; bases with no gene match: 4. The CDR3 bases are TGTGCCAGCAGTTTCGGACAGGGTTTCTATAATTCACCCCTCCACTTT. Protein sequence: CASSFGQGFYNSPLHF.

The chain uses TRBV20-1 and TRBJ2-6; D call uncertain. Between the trimmed V and J ends, which lost 8 bases and 0 bases, there was a span of 8 bases. Germline CDR1 reads DFQATT; CDR2 reads SNEGSKA (reference sequence). The CDR3 extends over 13 amino acids. CDR3 loop: CSSSGSGANVLTF. For the CDR3, the DNA is TGCAGTTCCAGTGGCTCTGGGGCCAACGTCCTGACTTTC.

The genes are TRBV5-1 and TRBJ2-3, with 11 positions matching TRBD2. V was clipped by 7 bases and J by 3 bases; unmatched bases: 7. The CDR3 consists of 15 residues. Looked up from germline, CDR1 is SGHRS and CDR2 is YFSETQ. DNA for the CDR3: TGCGCCAGCGCTAGACTAGCGGGAAATACAGATACGCAGTATTTT. Its protein product is CASARLAGNTDTQYF.

The V and J genes are TRBV4-1 and TRBJ2-6; D might be TRBD1 (6 bases). CDR3 length equals 16 residues. V was cut by 4 bases and J by 3 bases, with 13 bases left in between. The germline CDR1 and CDR2 sequences are MGHRA and YSYEKL. The CDR3 DNA reads TGCGCCAGCAGCCGACAAACAGGGAGTGGGGCCAACGTCCTGACTTTC. Protein sequence: CASSRQTGSGANVLTF.

The rearrangement links TRBV2 to TRBJ1-1; weak D call: TRBD1 (5 bases). The CDR3 consists of 14 residues. Germline V gives CDR1 SNHLY, CDR2 FYNNEI. Trimming shortened V by 5 bases and J by 4 bases, and 14 bases separated the two germline ends. CDR3 residues: CASSTRERGTEAFF. In DNA form, the CDR3 reads TGTGCCAGCAGTACCAGGGAGAGGGGCACTGAAGCTTTCTTT.